The 20 T cell receptor beta chains below all came from one sample that was sequenced in a study of blood T cell repertoires in COVID-19. Produced via immunoSEQ multiplex PCR; TCRdb's table is partial and in-frame only. Found here are fewer than 200,000 clones, about four fifths of them singletons; the top ten hold more than 6.5%. The sample comprised peripheral blood. All receptors come from a woman aged 55-70 years with COVID-19, enrolled during active disease.

The V call is TRBV7-9, the J call TRBJ2-7; TRBD2 might be the D (5 bases). The CDR3 covers 13 residues. Deletions cut 0 bases from V and 7 bases from J, with 10 bases between. The germline gives CDR1 SEHNR, CDR2 FQNEAQ (reference sequence). The DNA for the CDR3 is TGTGCCAGCAGCTTAGCGCTGGGAGAAGAGCAGTACTTC. Residues: CASSLALGEEQYF.

This sequence joins TRBV7-3 and TRBJ1-4, with a weak D call TRBD1 (5 bases). The germline V and J ends were trimmed by 2 bases and 7 bases, with 14 bases remaining between them. The CDR3 runs to 15 residues. CDR1 SGHTA and CDR2 FQGTGA come from the germline V gene. CDR3 region: CASSLAGVSGEKLFF. The CDR3 region has the DNA TGTGCCAGCAGCTTAGCGGGGGTTTCAGGTGAAAAACTGTTTTTT.

The V gene is TRBV2, the J gene TRBJ1-1, with D unresolved. Germline CDR1 reads SNHLY; CDR2 reads FYNNEI. The germline V and J ends were trimmed by 5 bases and 2 bases, with 9 bases remaining between them. The CDR3 runs 13 residues. The CDR3 spells CASSPRLNTEAFF. In DNA form, the CDR3 reads TGTGCCAGCAGTCCTCGTTTAAACACTGAAGCTTTCTTT.

The gene calls are TRBV19 and TRBJ1-5, with 11 bases lining up with TRBD1. This CDR3 has 20 residues. The germline gives CDR1 LNHDA, CDR2 SQIVND (reference sequence). V trimming: 0 bases; J trimming: 4 bases; junction bases outside the gene matches: 14. The CDR3 DNA is TGTGCCAGTAGTATAGATTACCGGGACAGGGGGTTTGACTGGAATCAGCCCCAGCATTTT. Its protein is CASSIDYRDRGFDWNQPQHF.

This clone was seen a handful of times. The chain is built from TRBV7-6 and TRBJ2-2; D unresolved. The length of the CDR3 is 15 residues. Germline V lookup: CDR1 SGHVS, CDR2 FNYEAQ. V shed 2 bases and J shed 4 bases, with 11 bases lying between them. The CDR3 protein is CASSLFTAGTGELFF. The CDR3 DNA reads as TGTGCCAGCAGCTTATTCACCGCCGGCACCGGGGAGCTGTTTTTT.

The gene calls are TRBV5-5 and TRBJ2-6; D ambiguous. V shed 3 bases and J shed 4 bases, with 11 bases lying between them. This CDR3 is 15 amino acids long. Germline values: CDR1 SGHKS, CDR2 YYEKEE (reference sequence). This chain's CDR3 is CASSWADAGANVLTF. CDR3 DNA: TGTGCCAGCAGCTGGGCCGACGCAGGGGCCAACGTCCTGACTTTC.

The chain recombines TRBV5-4 with TRBJ2-7, with 8 bases lining up with TRBD2. The trim removed 0 bases at V and 1 base at J, leaving 6 bases unmatched. The CDR3 spans 16 residues. Germline V gene sequence: CDR1 SGHNT, CDR2 YYREEE (reference sequence). The CDR3 nucleotides read TGTGCCAGCAGCTTGGGCTCGGGACTAGTATCCTACGAGCAGTACTTC. Its protein product is CASSLGSGLVSYEQYF.

This chain links TRBV5-1 with TRBJ2-5; the D gene is possibly TRBD2 (5 bases). V lost 4 bases, J lost 3 bases, and 13 bases lay in between. This CDR3 contains 14 residues. Germline CDR1 is SGHRS and CDR2 is YFSETQ. Written as DNA, the CDR3 is TGCGCCAGCAGCCCCGGACTGTCCGAAGAGACCCAGTACTTC. This sequence encodes CASSPGLSEETQYF.

The V call is TRBV6-5, the J call TRBJ2-7; D is perhaps TRBD1 (6 bases). V lost 5 bases, J lost 3 bases, and 11 bases lay in between. Per the germline V gene, CDR1 is MNHEY and CDR2 is SVGAGI. The CDR3 covers 13 residues. CDR3 coding DNA: TGTGCCAGCAGTAGGACAGTTGGCTACGAGCAGTACGTC. This encodes CASSRTVGYEQYV.

This chain links TRBV11-3 with TRBJ2-1; 8 nucleotides match TRBD2. Looked up from germline, CDR1 is SGHNT and CDR2 is YENEEA. The trim removed 5 bases at V and 9 bases at J, leaving 12 bases unmatched. The CDR3 runs 15 residues. The CDR3 protein is CASSAREGQSPEQFF. The CDR3 region has the DNA TGTGCCAGCAGCGCCCGGGAGGGCCAAAGTCCTGAGCAGTTCTTC. The full variable domain, completed using reference TRBV11-3 and TRBJ2-1, is EAGVVQSPRYKIIEKKQPVAFWCNPISGHNTLYWYLQNLGQGPELLIRYENEEAVDDSQLPKDRFSAERLKGVDSTLKIQPAELGDSAVYLCASSAREGQSPEQFFGPGTRLTVL.

V gene TRBV3-1 (or the pseudogene TRBV3-2) combines with J gene TRBJ2-3, with a weak D call TRBD1 (7 bases). The germline V and J ends were trimmed by 4 bases and 2 bases, with 13 bases remaining between them. Germline assignment: CDR1 LGHDT and CDR2 YNNKEL (reference sequence). This CDR3 has 15 amino acids. The CDR3 DNA reads as TGTGCCAGCAGCCGCAGGGGGGAACCCACAGATACGCAGTATTTT. Amino acid sequence: CASSRRGEPTDTQYF.

The chain joins TRBV5-5 to TRBJ1-6; 7 positions agree with TRBD1. The V segment lost 10 bases and the J segment 5 bases; nucleotides outside the gene matches: 9. The CDR3 extends over 14 amino acids. CDR1 and CDR2 (germline): SGHKS, YYEKEE (reference sequence). In nucleotides, the CDR3 is TGTGCCGGTTCCCGCGGGACAGATAATTCACCCCTCCACTTT. Translated, it gives CAGSRGTDNSPLHF.

V usage is TRBV3-1 (or the pseudogene TRBV3-2) and J usage is TRBJ2-3; 8 bases are shared with TRBD2. The CDR3 has 15 amino acids. The junction had 8 bases not matched to a gene; V was cut back by 4 bases and J by 5 bases. Germline V gene data show CDR1 as LGHDT and CDR2 as YNNKEL (reference sequence). CDR3 sequence: CASSRQAGGEDTQYF. CDR3 sequence (DNA): TGTGCCAGCAGCCGCCAGGCGGGAGGTGAAGATACGCAGTATTTT.

This sequence joins TRBV19 and TRBJ1-2; unclear D gene. CDR1 LNHDA and CDR2 SQIVND come from the germline V gene (reference sequence). CDR3 length: 15 amino acids. Between the trimmed V and J ends, which lost 3 bases and 4 bases, there was a span of 15 bases. The DNA of the CDR3 is TGTGCCAGTAGTATCCTGCGGAGGGATACCTATGGCTACACCTTC. Protein sequence: CASSILRRDTYGYTF.

V gene TRBV19 combines with J gene TRBJ1-1; no definite D call. This CDR3 is 13 amino acids long. Deletions cut 3 bases from V and 1 base from J, with 6 bases between. Germline V gene data show CDR1 as LNHDA and CDR2 as SQIVND (reference sequence). In DNA, the CDR3 is TGTGCCAGTAGTATTCGACAGAACACTGAAGCTTTCTTT. Translated, it gives CASSIRQNTEAFF.

The count of this clone is one. This sequence joins TRBV19 and TRBJ2-7; a possible D gene is TRBD1 (5 bases). V lost 2 bases, J lost 0 bases, and 8 bases lay in between. This CDR3 contains 14 residues. Germline values: CDR1 LNHDA, CDR2 SQIVND (reference sequence). CDR3 nucleotides: TGTGCCAGTAGTATAAGAAGGGGCTCCTACGAGCAGTACTTC. Its translation is CASSIRRGSYEQYF.

The V call is TRBV4-1, the J call TRBJ1-2; D might be TRBD1 (5 bases). Germline assignment: CDR1 MGHRA and CDR2 YSYEKL. This CDR3 comprises 15 residues. Between the trimmed V and J ends, which lost 2 bases and 5 bases, there was a span of 15 bases. The CDR3 DNA reads TGCGCCAGCAGCCAAAAGTTAGGGACTTTATATGGCTACACCTTC. Its protein is CASSQKLGTLYGYTF.

The chain carries TRBV7-2 and TRBJ2-1; a weak D match, TRBD2 (5 bases). CDR1 SGHTA and CDR2 FQGNSA come from the germline V gene. This CDR3 has 17 amino acids. Trimming left V 2 bases short and J 1 base short, with 15 bases between. CDR3 in amino acids: CASSLMSSGASYNEQFF. DNA of the CDR3: TGTGCCAGCAGCTTAATGTCGAGCGGTGCTTCCTACAATGAGCAGTTCTTC.

The chain combines TRBV4-2 with TRBJ2-5; D might be TRBD2 (6 bases). Germline values: CDR1 LGHNA, CDR2 YNFKEQ. Trimming removed 1 base at V and 3 bases at J, with 9 bases between. The CDR3 is 14 amino acids. The CDR3 loop is CASSQVGGEETQYF. Here the CDR3 DNA reads TGTGCCAGCAGCCAAGTGGGCGGGGAAGAGACCCAGTACTTC.

The rearrangement links TRBV11-2 to TRBJ2-1; perhaps TRBD2 as D (6 bases). Looked up from germline, CDR1 is SGHAT and CDR2 is FQNNGV. V lost 1 base and J lost 4, with 14 bases in between. The CDR3 length is 16 residues. The DNA for the CDR3 is TGTGCCAGCAGCTTAGTAATCGGGAGCCAATACAATGAGCAGTTCTTC. This encodes CASSLVIGSQYNEQFF.